This T cell receptor (beta chain) is drawn from a study of CD8+ T cells in alopecia areata. On the study more broadly: Patients took tofacitinib for 6 to 18 months, followed by 6 drug-free months.

Extracted RNA was reverse transcribed, and the resulting cDNA served as sequencing template. Sequencing was performed with immunoSEQ multiplex PCR; in TCRdb, only in-frame clones are kept and a portion is missing. The sample carries over 85,000 clones, 60% to 65% recorded once. Broader study findings: Scalp and blood samples kept many expanded lesional clones throughout tofacitinib. Expanded CD8+ clones among the top 100, and scalp clonality, were significantly decreased by tofacitinib.

Treatment reported: oral pan-JAK inhibitor, 5-10 mg twice daily. V lost 4 bases and J lost 9; bases outside the gene matches: 10. This CDR3 has 16 amino acids. Germline lookup yields CDR1 SEHNR and CDR2 FQNEAQ (reference sequence). This clone has just a few counts. What it recognizes is unknown. The sample in question was CD8+ T cells sorted from blood, obtained at week 4, from a patient treated with tofacitinib. This TCR came from a human donor with alopecia areata. The chain employs TRBV7-9 and TRBJ2-1; TRBD2 matches 12 bases. The CDR3 here is CASSSSASGGEGEQFF. DNA of the CDR3: TGTGCCAGCAGCTCATCCGCTAGCGGGGGGGAGGGTGAGCAGTTCTTC.